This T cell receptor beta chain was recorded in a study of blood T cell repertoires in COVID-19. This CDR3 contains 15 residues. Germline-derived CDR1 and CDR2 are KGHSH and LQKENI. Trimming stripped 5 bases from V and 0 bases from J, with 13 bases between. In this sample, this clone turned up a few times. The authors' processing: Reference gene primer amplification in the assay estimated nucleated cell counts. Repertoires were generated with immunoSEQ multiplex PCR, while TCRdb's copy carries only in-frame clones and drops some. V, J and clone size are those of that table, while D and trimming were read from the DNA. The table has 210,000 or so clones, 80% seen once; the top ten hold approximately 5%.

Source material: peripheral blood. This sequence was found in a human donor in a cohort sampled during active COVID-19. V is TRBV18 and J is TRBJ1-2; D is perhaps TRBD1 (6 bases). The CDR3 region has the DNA TGTGCCAGCTCATCAGACAGGACCTCTAACTATGGCTACACCTTC. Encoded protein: CASSSDRTSNYGYTF.